This is a list of T cell receptor beta chains from one sample in a study of T cells after yellow fever vaccination. TCRdb processed the 5' RACE reads anew with MiXCR; each CDR3 protein has one entry. The table includes some 420,000 distinct CDR3 sequences, around 20% detected once. This specimen was PBMCs, taken before the yellow fever booster vaccination. These receptor sequences come from a man aged 18 to 30 who received the YFV17D yellow fever vaccine. Both conserved end residues are part of each CDR3. The D gene is left open where the match is weak. Clone size appears in some rows only: once, few, many, or a class for an expanded clone.

V gene	J gene	clone size	D gene	CDR3 DNA	CDR3 protein
TRBV7-9	TRBJ2-1	few	TRBD2	TGTGCCAGCAGCCGACTAGCGGGGGCCTACAATGAGCAGTTCTTC	CASSRLAGAYNEQFF
TRBV11-1	TRBJ1-1	few	-	TGTGCCAGCAGCCCGAGACGGAGTGGAGCTGAAGCTTTCTTT	CASSPRRSGAEAFF
TRBV29-1	TRBJ1-1	-	TRBD1	TGCAGCGGGGCCGACAGGGTCACTGAAGCTTTCTTT	CSGADRVTEAFF
TRBV5-5	TRBJ2-7	-	-	TGTGCCAGCAGCACCTTTCGCTACGAGCAGTACTTC	CASSTFRYEQYF
TRBV6-5	TRBJ1-4	few	-	TGTGCCAGCAGTTACTCCCACGGTGGGGGAGAAAAACTGTTTTTT	CASSYSHGGGEKLFF
TRBV11-3	TRBJ2-3	few	-	TGTGCCAGCAGCTTAGGCTCTCGGGGATCGGCGACAGATACGCAGTATTTT	CASSLGSRGSATDTQYF
TRBV7-6	TRBJ1-1	few	-	TGTGCCAGCAGCCCTTGGGGGGGGCGGATGAACACTGAAGCTTTCTTT	CASSPWGGRMNTEAFF
TRBV28	TRBJ1-1	-	-	TGTGCCAGCAGTTTACCCGGACAGATTGAAGCTTTCTTT	CASSLPGQIEAFF
TRBV12-3/TRBV12-4	TRBJ2-3	-	-	TGTGCCAGCAGTTTTAGAGGGGCGTTTTATCCAGATACGCAGTATTTT	CASSFRGAFYPDTQYF
TRBV7-2	TRBJ1-6	-	-	TGTGCCAGCAGCTTAAGGGTTACCTATAATTCACCCCTCCACTTT	CASSLRVTYNSPLHF
TRBV18	TRBJ2-7	-	-	TGTGCCAGCTCGCACAGGGACTTTCCCTACGAGCAGTACTTC	CASSHRDFPYEQYF
TRBV7-2	TRBJ1-4	few	TRBD1	TGTGCCAGCAGCTTAGGACAGGGGAGGCGTGAAAAACTGTTTTTT	CASSLGQGRREKLFF
TRBV6-6	TRBJ1-2	few	-	TGTGCCAGCAGTGCCCCTGGCTACACCTTC	CASSAPGYTF